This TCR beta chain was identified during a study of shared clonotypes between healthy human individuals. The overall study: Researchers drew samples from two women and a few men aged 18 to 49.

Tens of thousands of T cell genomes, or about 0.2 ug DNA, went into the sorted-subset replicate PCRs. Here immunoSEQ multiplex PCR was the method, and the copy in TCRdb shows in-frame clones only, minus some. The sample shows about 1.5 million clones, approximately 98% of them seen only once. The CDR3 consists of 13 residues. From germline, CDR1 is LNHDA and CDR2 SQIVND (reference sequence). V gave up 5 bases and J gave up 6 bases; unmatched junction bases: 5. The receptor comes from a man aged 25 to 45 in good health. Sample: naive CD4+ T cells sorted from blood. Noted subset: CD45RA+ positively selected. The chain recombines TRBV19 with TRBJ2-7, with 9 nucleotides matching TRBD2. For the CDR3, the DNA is TGTGCCAGTAGTCCGGGACTAGCTTTCGAGCAGTACTTC. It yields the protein CASSPGLAFEQYF.